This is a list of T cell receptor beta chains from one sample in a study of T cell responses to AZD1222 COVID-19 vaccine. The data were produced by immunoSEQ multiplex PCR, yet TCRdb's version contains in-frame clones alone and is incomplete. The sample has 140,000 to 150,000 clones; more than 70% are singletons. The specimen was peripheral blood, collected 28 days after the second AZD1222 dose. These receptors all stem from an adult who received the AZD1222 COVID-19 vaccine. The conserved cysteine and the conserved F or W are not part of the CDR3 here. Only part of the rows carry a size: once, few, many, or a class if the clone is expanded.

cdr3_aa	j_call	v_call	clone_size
ASSPPTGVDTEAF	TRBJ1-1	TRBV28	.
ASSPRGEGNQPQH	TRBJ1-5	TRBV6-5	.
ASSWGAGDETQY	TRBJ2-5	TRBV5-1	.
ASRSRNTEAF	TRBJ1-1	TRBV2	.
ASSQDRGRPSADEQF	TRBJ2-1	TRBV4-1	.
ASSLPGQGVGTQY	TRBJ2-3	TRBV19	.
ASSLGATNEKLF	TRBJ1-4	TRBV5-1	few
ASSQGTGELF	TRBJ2-2	TRBV18	few
ASSLRTGFSPLH	TRBJ1-6	TRBV28	few
SASQGRLVGGTEAF	TRBJ1-1	TRBV20-1	.
ASSPRGSGGEQF	TRBJ2-1	TRBV9	.
ASSSNRDFTGNTIY	TRBJ1-3	TRBV5-1	.
ASSLELGRAGELF	TRBJ2-2	TRBV5-1	.
ASGRGAAF	TRBJ1-1	TRBV5-8	.
ASSVFGTGDEQY	TRBJ2-7	TRBV9	few
ASRLAGGPIDNEQF	TRBJ2-1	TRBV2	.
ASSFLERAHEQY	TRBJ2-7	TRBV7-8	.
ASSLQVYTGGGNEQF	TRBJ2-1	TRBV27	once
ASSRGTSGGETQY	TRBJ2-5	TRBV4-2	.
ASSQEASASGRNEQF	TRBJ2-1	TRBV3-1/TRBV3-2	.
ASSLGVSGQIYGYT	TRBJ1-2	TRBV5-1	.
ASVLGGQDTQY	TRBJ2-3	TRBV5-1	.
ASSPSRGSGNTIY	TRBJ1-3	TRBV5-8	.
ASSQDLSATFSYNSPLH	TRBJ1-6	TRBV14	.
ASSLVENQPQH	TRBJ1-5	TRBV5-8	once
ASRYRYGYT	TRBJ1-2	TRBV28	.
ASSLNVFT	TRBJ1-2	TRBV19	.
ASSLGDEQY	TRBJ2-7	TRBV5-4	.
SVLREYGAEAF	TRBJ1-1	TRBV29-1	.
ASSLTGRVISGYT	TRBJ1-2	TRBV27	.
ASSVYEKLF	TRBJ1-4	TRBV2	.
ASSLAADRASAF	TRBJ1-1	TRBV5-4	.
ASLDRGNNEKLF	TRBJ1-4	TRBV6-4	.
ASSLERQGAQSTEAF	TRBJ1-1	TRBV7-8	.
ATSNLGTPYNEQF	TRBJ2-1	TRBV15	.
ASSQGTLGYEQY	TRBJ2-7	TRBV3-1/TRBV3-2	.
ASRPDGALGQPQH	TRBJ1-5	TRBV6-5	.
AWSGGDRAYHTMRYT	TRBJ1-2	TRBV30	.
ASSAGQGYQPQH	TRBJ1-5	TRBV7-2	few
ASSSVAGPSTDTQY	TRBJ2-3	TRBV19	.
ASSEAAGYYEQY	TRBJ2-7	TRBV6-6	.
ASRLGTSGGFETQY	TRBJ2-5	TRBV28	.
ASSLVSGVGTSTDTQY	TRBJ2-3	TRBV7-2	.
ASNKPQH	TRBJ1-5	TRBV19	few
ASRVLKGHYGYT	TRBJ1-2	TRBV28	.
ASSYQREPYNEQF	TRBJ2-1	TRBV9	.
ASSPVLPQNSPLH	TRBJ1-6	TRBV6-5	.
ASSSGLAGASSYEQY	TRBJ2-7	TRBV5-4	.
ASSYILATGESPLH	TRBJ1-6	TRBV6-5	few
ASSLVGGYTEAF	TRBJ1-1	TRBV5-4	.
AQLTGGVSGELF	TRBJ2-2	TRBV30	.
ASSLGPFGTQY	TRBJ2-5	TRBV6-5	.
ASSQVASNKY	TRBJ2-7	TRBV3-1/TRBV3-2	.
ASSQDRFYLDNEQF	TRBJ2-1	TRBV3-1/TRBV3-2	.
ASSVDDRTRETEAF	TRBJ1-1	TRBV9	.
ASSSPGQPQH	TRBJ1-5	TRBV28	.
ASSLGLAGGQEEQF	TRBJ2-1	TRBV5-1	few
ASSEVGGGFGDTQY	TRBJ2-3	TRBV10-1	.
ASSPDNPYEQY	TRBJ2-7	TRBV7-9	.
ASSLNEVYGYT	TRBJ1-2	TRBV5-1	.